Below, 29 T cell receptor beta chains from the same sample are listed, as sequenced in a study of T cell responses to AZD1222 COVID-19 vaccine. The repertoire was sequenced with immunoSEQ multiplex PCR; TCRdb's copy has only in-frame clones and lacks some. The sample consists of about 85,000 clones, approximately 86% of them appearing once. The source was peripheral blood, collected on day 0 of AZD1222 vaccination. The receptors come from an adult in good health.

The rearrangement uses TRBV5-1 and TRBJ2-7; either TRBD1 or TRBD2 may supply D (5 bases each). The germline gives CDR1 SGHRS, CDR2 YFSETQ. Trimming pared 3 bases from V and 6 bases from J, leaving 16 bases between. This CDR3 region has 14 residues. CDR3: CASSSGTPRGEQYF. DNA for the CDR3: TGCGCCAGCAGCTCCGGGACCCCAAGGGGCGAGCAGTACTTC.

J is TRBJ1-6 and V is TRBV11-2; 7 bases align to TRBD1. Germline lookup yields CDR1 SGHAT and CDR2 FQNNGV. CDR3 length: 14 residues. J gave up 7 bases and V 5 bases, and 5 bases lay outside the gene matches. CDR3 loop: CASSTTGVNSPLHF. The CDR3 bases are TGTGCCAGCAGCACCACAGGGGTCAATTCACCCCTCCACTTT.

The chain combines TRBV27 with TRBJ1-2; TRBD1 agrees at 8 bases. After removal of 6 bases from V and 4 bases from J, the junction contained 4 bases not matched to a gene. The CDR3 is 13 residues long. Germline V gives CDR1 MNHEY, CDR2 SMNVEV (reference sequence). CDR3 in amino acids: CASREQGGYGYTF. The CDR3 DNA reads as TGTGCCAGCAGGGAACAGGGGGGCTATGGCTACACCTTC.

V is TRBV5-4 and J is TRBJ1-2, with D hard to call. V was cut by 2 bases and J by 0 bases, with 8 bases left in between. Germline V gene lookup returns CDR1 SGHNT and CDR2 YYREEE (reference sequence). This CDR3 has 14 residues. CDR3 loop: CASSFRQPNYGYTF. The CDR3 DNA sequence: TGTGCCAGCAGCTTTAGACAACCTAACTATGGCTACACCTTC.

The CDR3 here is CASSPLENEQFF. The CDR3 DNA sequence: TGTGCCAGCAGCCCCCTAGAGAATGAGCAGTTCTTC. This rearrangement joins TRBV13 to TRBJ2-1; no clear D gene. The CDR3 is made up of 12 amino acids. Between the trimmed V and J ends, which lost 5 bases and 7 bases, there was a span of 9 bases. Per the germline V gene, CDR1 is PRHDT and CDR2 is FYEKMQ (reference sequence).

V gene TRBV19 combines with J gene TRBJ1-3, with D possibly matching TRBD1 (5 bases). V lost 8 bases and J 0 bases, leaving 17 bases between the germline ends. Per germline, CDR1 LNHDA and CDR2 SQIVND (reference sequence). The CDR3 runs to 16 residues. In DNA form, the CDR3 reads TGTGCCAGTTCGAATCACAGGATCCGCTCTGGAAACACCATATATTTT. This translates into CASSNHRIRSGNTIYF.

V is TRBV7-9 and J is TRBJ2-1, with TRBD2 matching 12 bases. Per the germline V gene, CDR1 is SEHNR and CDR2 is FQNEAQ (reference sequence). The trim removed 1 base at V and 4 bases at J, leaving 8 bases unmatched. This CDR3 contains 18 residues. The CDR3, as DNA: TGTGCCAGCAGCTTAGTTAAGATGACTAGCGGGAGATACAATGAGCAGTTCTTC. It translates to CASSLVKMTSGRYNEQFF.

This clone was seen ten or more times. The chain recombines TRBV4-1 with TRBJ2-7, with D hard to call. V was clipped by 4 bases and J by 2 bases, with 9 bases between them. Germline V gene lookup returns CDR1 MGHRA and CDR2 YSYEKL. This CDR3 spans 13 amino acids. DNA of the CDR3: TGCGCCAGCAGCCTCAGAGTAGCCTACGAGCAGTACTTC. This codes for CASSLRVAYEQYF.

V usage is TRBV2 and J usage is TRBJ2-1; D perhaps matches TRBD2 (6 bases). Germline V CDR1 and CDR2: SNHLY, FYNNEI. Trimming took off 7 bases at V and 8 bases at J, with 21 bases between the two ends. This CDR3 has 15 amino acids. CDR3 nucleotide sequence: TGTGCCAGCACCCCCGGGACTTTACCTTCCCATGAGCAGTTCTTC. Its protein product is CASTPGTLPSHEQFF.

The chain carries TRBV19 and TRBJ1-5; D is uncertain. With 5 bases removed from V and 2 bases from J, the gap between germline ends came to 13 bases. Germline V gene lookup returns CDR1 LNHDA and CDR2 SQIVND (reference sequence). This CDR3 has 15 amino acids. The CDR3 here is CASSPTLSGNQPQHF. The CDR3 coding sequence is TGTGCCAGTAGTCCTACCCTCTCTGGCAATCAGCCCCAGCATTTT. Looking up the rest from reference TRBV19 and TRBJ1-5 gives the full variable domain: DGGITQSPKYLFRKEGQNVTLSCEQNLNHDAMYWYRQDPGQGLRLIYYSQIVNDFQKGDIAEGYSVSREKKESFPLTVTSAQKNPTAFYLCASSPTLSGNQPQHFGDGTRLSIL.

J is TRBJ1-2 and V is TRBV7-6; TRBD1 agrees at 8 bases. The CDR3 is 15 amino acids. Looked up from germline, CDR1 is SGHVS and CDR2 is FNYEAQ. V was clipped by 1 base and J by 5 bases; unmatched bases: 6. CDR3 amino acids: CASSLGQGPWYGYTF. The CDR3 nucleotides are TGTGCCAGCAGCTTAGGACAGGGGCCCTGGTATGGCTACACCTTC.

J is TRBJ2-2 and V is TRBV19; D is unclear. Germline CDR1 is LNHDA and CDR2 is SQIVND (reference sequence). V lost 1 base, J lost 0 bases, and 6 bases lay in between. The CDR3 is 15 residues long. The CDR3 reads CASSIAGSNTGELFF. CDR3 DNA sequence: TGTGCCAGTAGTATAGCTGGGTCGAACACCGGGGAGCTGTTTTTT.

The gene calls are TRBV10-2 and TRBJ2-3; TRBD2 matches at 9 bases. After removal of 4 bases from V and 3 bases from J, the junction contained 8 bases not matched to a gene. Germline V CDR1 and CDR2: WSHSY, SAAADI. This CDR3 is 16 amino acids long. CDR3 coding DNA: TGCGCCAGCAGTGCCAGGGGGGCGGGAGGGACAGATACGCAGTATTTT. Translated, it gives CASSARGAGGTDTQYF.

The rearrangement uses TRBV5-1 and TRBJ1-3; D unresolved. CDR1 is SGHRS and CDR2 is YFSETQ in the germline V gene. Deletions cut 0 bases from V and 3 bases from J, with 7 bases between. This CDR3 region has 14 residues. CDR3: CASSLGTDGNTIYF. DNA for the CDR3: TGCGCCAGCAGCTTGGGGACGGATGGAAACACCATATATTTT.

The rearrangement links TRBV19 to TRBJ2-2; 7 nucleotides align to TRBD2. V dropped 4 bases and J dropped 4; count of bases not matched to a gene: 6. Germline V gene lookup returns CDR1 LNHDA and CDR2 SQIVND (reference sequence). The CDR3 loop spans 15 amino acids. The CDR3 region is CASSTGLVGTGELFF. The CDR3 DNA follows: TGTGCCAGTAGTACAGGACTAGTAGGCACCGGGGAGCTGTTTTTT.

The chain uses TRBV27 and TRBJ2-7; D is ambiguous. Per germline, CDR1 MNHEY and CDR2 SMNVEV (reference sequence). The ends were cut back, 0 bases at V and 4 bases at J, with 13 bases in the middle. The CDR3 spans 15 residues. The CDR3 DNA follows: TGTGCCAGCAGTTTATCGAGCGAGTCTGGATACGAGCAGTACTTC. Translation gives CASSLSSESGYEQYF.

The chain is built from TRBV4-3 and TRBJ2-2, with D uncertain. This CDR3 is built from 14 residues. The V gene's germline CDR1 is LGHNA and CDR2 YSLEER. The ends were cut back, 1 base at V and 10 bases at J, with 13 bases in the middle. The DNA for the CDR3 is TGCGCCAGCAGCCAAGGGACGACCGTGGCGGAGCTGTTTTTT. Translation gives CASSQGTTVAELFF.

J is TRBJ2-1 and V is TRBV13; 8 positions match TRBD1. Per germline, CDR1 PRHDT and CDR2 FYEKMQ (reference sequence). This CDR3 comprises 15 residues. V lost 3 bases and J lost 7; bases outside the gene matches: 8. The CDR3 sequence: CASSLGDRGVNEQFF. Here the CDR3 DNA reads TGTGCCAGCAGCTTGGGAGACAGGGGTGTTAATGAGCAGTTCTTC.

This chain connects TRBV3-1 (or the pseudogene TRBV3-2) to TRBJ1-2, with D tentatively TRBD1 (6 bases). The length of the CDR3 is 16 residues. Germline lookup yields CDR1 LGHDT and CDR2 YNNKEL (reference sequence). Deletions cut 0 bases from V and 4 bases from J, with 15 bases between. CDR3: CASSQDSKGHLYGYTF. CDR3 nucleotides: TGTGCCAGCAGCCAAGATTCAAAGGGACACCTCTATGGCTACACCTTC.

The chain has TRBV19 and TRBJ2-2, with TRBD2 matching 11 bases. CDR1 and CDR2 (germline): LNHDA, SQIVND (reference sequence). V lost 6 bases to trimming and J lost 5 bases; unmatched junction nucleotides: 11. CDR3 length: 17 amino acids. CDR3 amino acids: CASRRDKTSGRTGELFF. CDR3 in DNA: TGTGCCAGTAGACGGGACAAAACTAGCGGGAGAACCGGGGAGCTGTTTTTT. The entire variable domain, with the rest obtained from reference TRBV19 and TRBJ2-2, is as follows: DGGITQSPKYLFRKEGQNVTLSCEQNLNHDAMYWYRQDPGQGLRLIYYSQIVNDFQKGDIAEGYSVSREKKESFPLTVTSAQKNPTAFYLCASRRDKTSGRTGELFFGEGSRLTVL.

This sequence joins TRBV11-2 and TRBJ1-1, with TRBD1 matching over 7 bases. In germline, CDR1 is SGHAT, CDR2 FQNNGV. After removal of 2 bases from V and 11 bases from J, the junction contained 11 bases not matched to a gene. The CDR3 consists of 14 residues. CDR3 residues: CASSLSRLTGPAFF. In nucleotides, the CDR3 is TGTGCCAGCAGCTTAAGTCGGCTGACAGGGCCTGCTTTCTTT.

The DNA of the CDR3 is TGTGCCAGCAGCTCGACAAGGGGGGGCTACGAGCAGTACTTC. This encodes CASSSTRGGYEQYF. The chain uses TRBV5-8 and TRBJ2-7, with a weak D call TRBD2 (7 bases). The CDR3 sequence is 14 residues long. Germline V CDR1 and CDR2: SGHTS, YDEGEE. Deletions cut 3 bases from V and 3 bases from J, with 13 bases between.

The chain combines TRBV24-1 with TRBJ1-2; TRBD1 might be the D (5 bases). V gave up 4 bases and J gave up 0 bases, with 17 bases separating them. Looked up from germline, CDR1 is KGHDR and CDR2 is SFDVKD. The CDR3 runs 17 residues. CDR3 sequence: CATSDRDGHKANYGYTF. CDR3 DNA sequence: TGTGCCACCAGTGACAGGGACGGCCATAAAGCTAACTATGGCTACACCTTC.

V and J are TRBV5-8 and TRBJ1-2; TRBD1 matches 11 bases. This CDR3 spans 16 amino acids. Germline values: CDR1 SGHTS, CDR2 YDEGEE. Trimming removed 0 bases from V and 6 bases from J; junction bases left unmatched: 7. CDR3 DNA sequence: TGTGCCAGCAGCTTGGGAGCCCTGGACAGGGGGCATGGCTACACCTTC. The encoded protein is CASSLGALDRGHGYTF.

This clone was seen a handful of times. The chain uses TRBV7-6 and TRBJ2-7, with D perhaps TRBD1 (6 bases). Trimming removed 5 bases from V and 2 bases from J, with 10 bases in between. The CDR3 length is 13 residues. The germline CDR1 and CDR2 sequences are SGHVS and FNYEAQ. The CDR3 bases are TGTGCCAGCAGCCCCGGACAGACCTACGAGCAGTACTTC. Translating gives CASSPGQTYEQYF.

The chain employs TRBV6-4 and TRBJ2-3, with 13 bases fitting TRBD2. There are 15 residues in the CDR3. With V trimmed by 6 bases and J by 4 bases, 4 bases remained unmatched. Germline V gene data show CDR1 as MRHNA and CDR2 as SNTAGT. The CDR3 is CASSRTSGSADTQYF. The CDR3 DNA reads as TGTGCCAGCAGCCGGACTAGCGGGAGCGCAGATACGCAGTATTTT.

The V gene is TRBV11-2, the J gene TRBJ1-1, with a weak D call TRBD1 (6 bases). This CDR3 region has 15 residues. Trimming removed 1 base at V and 4 bases at J, with 13 bases between. Per germline, CDR1 SGHAT and CDR2 FQNNGV. CDR3 nucleotides: TGTGCCAGCAGCTTAGGTTCCAGGGGAACCACTGAAGCTTTCTTT. It translates to CASSLGSRGTTEAFF.

The chain has TRBV28 and TRBJ2-1; 9 bases line up with TRBD2. The J segment lost 7 bases and the V segment lost 2 bases, leaving 15 bases of the junction unmatched. Germline V lookup: CDR1 MDHEN, CDR2 SYDVKM. This CDR3 has 18 amino acids. CDR3 DNA: TGTGCCAGCAGTTTAAACCCCCGGGGCGGGAGGGCCAGGAATGAGCAGTTCTTC. Its protein is CASSLNPRGGRARNEQFF.

The J gene is TRBJ2-7, the V gene TRBV7-2, with D uncertain. There are 18 residues in the CDR3. CDR1 and CDR2 from the germline V gene are SGHTA and FQGNSA. V lost 0 bases, J lost 0 bases, and 18 bases lay in between. The CDR3 loop reads CASSLADPWAVSSYEQYF. The CDR3 DNA reads as TGTGCCAGCAGCTTAGCCGACCCATGGGCAGTGAGCTCCTACGAGCAGTACTTC.